This entry lists 8 T cell receptor beta chains sequenced from one sample in a study of T cells expressing NK-cell markers. With the 5' RACE reads reprocessed, TCRdb shows one record per CDR3 protein and no DNA. Its clone listing holds around 280,000 distinct CDR3 sequences. Input material: blood T cells: a sorted CD56 or NKG2C T cell subset, CD4+ or CD8+ T cells, or bulk PBMC T cells (not recorded which). The source of these receptors is a man aged 18 to 30 in good health.

The chain couples TRBV11-3 to TRBJ2-5; without DNA, the TCRdb call of TRBD2 cannot be checked. The CDR3 contains 16 residues. Germline V gene lookup returns CDR1 SGHNT and CDR2 YENEEA. The CDR3 region is CASSAWTSGRSETQYF.

The chain joins TRBV11-3 to TRBJ2-1. Germline V lookup: CDR1 SGHNT, CDR2 YENEEA. This CDR3 is built from 14 residues. CDR3 sequence: CATMPDHSYNEQFF. Looking up the rest from reference TRBV11-3 and TRBJ2-1 gives the full variable domain: EAGVVQSPRYKIIEKKQPVAFWCNPISGHNTLYWYLQNLGQGPELLIRYENEEAVDDSQLPKDRFSAERLKGVDSTLKIQPAELGDSAVYLCATMPDHSYNEQFFGPGTRLTVL.

The gene calls are TRBV20-1 and TRBJ2-3; checking the TCRdb D call of TRBD2 is not possible without DNA. The CDR3 covers 13 residues. CDR1 and CDR2 from the germline V gene are DFQATT and SNEGSKA (reference sequence). The CDR3 loop is CSACREVKDTQYF.

The chain links TRBV19 to TRBJ2-1; no DNA is available, so the TRBD1 call from TCRdb remains unchecked. The CDR3 consists of 16 residues. The V gene's germline CDR1 is LNHDA and CDR2 SQIVND (reference sequence). The CDR3 region is CASSRQPHNSYNEQFF. Combining the CDR3 with reference TRBV19 and TRBJ2-1 gives the whole variable domain DGGITQSPKYLFRKEGQNVTLSCEQNLNHDAMYWYRQDPGQGLRLIYYSQIVNDFQKGDIAEGYSVSREKKESFPLTVTSAQKNPTAFYLCASSRQPHNSYNEQFFGPGTRLTVL.

The chain combines TRBV9 with TRBJ2-3; the D gene TCRdb calls, TRBD2, cannot be checked with no DNA. The CDR3 length is 21 residues. The germline V gene encodes CDR1 SGDLS and CDR2 YYNGEE. The CDR3 protein is CASSVATSGRASRSYTDTQYF.

The rearrangement links TRBV10-3 to TRBJ2-3; checking the TCRdb D call of TRBD2 is not possible without DNA. The length of the CDR3 is 17 residues. Germline V lookup: CDR1 ENHRY, CDR2 SYGVKD. Here the CDR3 reads CAISIPAVAGGPDTQYF.

CDR3 amino acids: CASSTTRAEQFF. This chain links TRBV13 with TRBJ2-1; the TCRdb call, TRBD2, lacks DNA for checking. Germline CDR1 and CDR2: PRHDT and FYEKMQ (reference sequence). This CDR3 region has 12 residues.

The CDR3: CSVAQSGNYGYTF. The chain uses TRBV29-1 and TRBJ1-2. This CDR3 is built from 13 residues. Germline CDR1 reads SQVTM; CDR2 reads ANQGSEA.